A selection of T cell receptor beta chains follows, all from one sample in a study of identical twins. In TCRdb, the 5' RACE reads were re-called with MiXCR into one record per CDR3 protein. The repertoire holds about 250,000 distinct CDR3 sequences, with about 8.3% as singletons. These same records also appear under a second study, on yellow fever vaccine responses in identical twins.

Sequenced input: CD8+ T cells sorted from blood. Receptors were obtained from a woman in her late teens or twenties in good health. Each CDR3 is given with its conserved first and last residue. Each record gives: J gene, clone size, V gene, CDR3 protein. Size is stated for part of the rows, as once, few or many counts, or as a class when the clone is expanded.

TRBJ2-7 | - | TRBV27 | CASRGISYEQYF
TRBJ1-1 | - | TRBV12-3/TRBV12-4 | CASSSTRTPNTEAFF
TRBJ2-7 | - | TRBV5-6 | CASSTGGPYEQYF
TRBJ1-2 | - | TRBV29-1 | CSVEGQGEYGYTF
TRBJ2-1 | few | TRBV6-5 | CASSYSAGVLSNEQFF
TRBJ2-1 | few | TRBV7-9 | CASRQGDEQFF
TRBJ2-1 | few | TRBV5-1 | CASSLGAGEWNEQFF
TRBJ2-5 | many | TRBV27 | CASSLGNAGVGETQYF
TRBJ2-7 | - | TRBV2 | CASSGAGDLYEQYF
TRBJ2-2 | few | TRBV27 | CASTPGGPNTGELFF
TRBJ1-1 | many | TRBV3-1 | CASSLTTRGNTEAFF
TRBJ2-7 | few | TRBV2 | CASNTNPSSYEQYF
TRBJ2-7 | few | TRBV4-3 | CASSQDTRLAAYEQYF
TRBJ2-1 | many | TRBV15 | CATSDDRYYNEQFF
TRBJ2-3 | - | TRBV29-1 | CSVRPGDSDTQYF
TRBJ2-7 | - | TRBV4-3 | CASSQDNLAGEYEQYF
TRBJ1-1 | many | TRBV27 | CASSQGAENTEAFF
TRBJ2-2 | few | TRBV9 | CASSVGRAGGPSAGELFF
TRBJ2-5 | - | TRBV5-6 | CASSLVDRYQETQYF
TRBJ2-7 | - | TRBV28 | CAIRRGQEAYEQYF
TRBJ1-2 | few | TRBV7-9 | CASSLLLQGWNGYTF
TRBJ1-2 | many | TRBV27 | CASSWGQQPNSYGYTF
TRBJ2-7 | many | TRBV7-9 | CASSFEDGEQYF
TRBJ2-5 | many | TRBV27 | CASSLGGYQETQYF
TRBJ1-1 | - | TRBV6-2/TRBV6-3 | CASSYSYATEAFF
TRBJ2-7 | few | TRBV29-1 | CSVEVRDSYEQYF
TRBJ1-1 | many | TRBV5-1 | CASSSSYGTEAFF
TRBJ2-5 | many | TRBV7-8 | CASSFGQSNMEETQYF
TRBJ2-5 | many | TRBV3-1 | CASSLTPSGAETQYF
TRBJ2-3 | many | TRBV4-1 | CASSHDMGLASTDTQYF
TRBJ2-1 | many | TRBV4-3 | CASSQDRASRSYNEQFF
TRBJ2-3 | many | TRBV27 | CASSLLAGTDTQYF
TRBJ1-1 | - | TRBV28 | CASRNSPAGANTEAFF
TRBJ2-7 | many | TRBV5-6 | CASSGGQGQYF
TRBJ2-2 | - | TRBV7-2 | CASSLARDRGNTGELFF
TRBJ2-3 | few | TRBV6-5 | CASSYSMAGSKDTQYF
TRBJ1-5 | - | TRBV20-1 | CSARRQGASNQPQHF
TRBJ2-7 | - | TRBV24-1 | CATNRECNYSYEQYF
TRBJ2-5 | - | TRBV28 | CASTGRGFQETQYF